The 11 T cell receptor beta chains presented below share a single source sample, sequenced in a study of T-cell memory formation after mild COVID-19. One entry per CDR3 protein results from TCRdb running MiXCR on the 5' RACE reads. Of approximately 260,000 distinct CDR3 sequences in the sample, around 15% were seen once. The sample was PBMCs or a T cell subset sorted from them (not recorded which). Every receptor here comes from a man aged 18 to 30 who had mild COVID-19 (a few samples of this study predate the infection). Cell type and time point are not known.

The chain is built from TRBV5-5 and TRBJ2-3; maybe TRBD2 (5 bases). Germline-derived CDR1 and CDR2 are SGHKS and YYEKEE (reference sequence). Deletions cut 2 bases from V and 8 bases from J, with 12 bases between. This CDR3 region has 13 residues. The chain's CDR3 is CASSLGGQVTQYF. The CDR3 coding sequence is TGTGCCAGCAGCTTAGGAGGTCAGGTTACGCAGTATTTT.

The chain links TRBV18 to TRBJ2-3; 7 nucleotides align to TRBD1. V gave up 5 bases and J gave up 0 bases; unmatched junction bases: 5. The CDR3 totals 15 residues. The germline gives CDR1 KGHSH, CDR2 LQKENI. CDR3 nucleotides: TGTGCCAGCTCAACTATGGGACAGAGCACAGATACGCAGTATTTT. Protein sequence: CASSTMGQSTDTQYF.

This clonotype was seen a handful of times. The gene calls are TRBV27 and TRBJ2-7; no clear D gene. The CDR3 has 13 residues. Germline loops: CDR1 MNHEY, CDR2 SMNVEV (reference sequence). Trimming left V 2 bases short and J 3 bases short, with 8 bases between. The CDR3 DNA sequence: TGTGCCAGCAGTTTAGCGACGGGCTACGAGCAGTACTTC. It yields the protein CASSLATGYEQYF.

V gene TRBV4-3 combines with J gene TRBJ2-7; 8 nucleotides line up with TRBD2. This CDR3 is 16 amino acids long. The V and J ends lost 2 bases and 5 bases, in that order; junction bases with no gene match: 11. CDR1 and CDR2 (germline): LGHNA, YSLEER. Here the CDR3 reads CASSQFNGLASHEQYF. In nucleotides, the CDR3 is TGCGCCAGCAGCCAATTTAACGGACTAGCATCCCACGAGCAGTACTTC.

The V and J genes are TRBV20-1 and TRBJ2-7; no definite D call. V lost 5 bases, J lost 2 bases, and 16 bases lay in between. The CDR3 loop spans 14 amino acids. Germline V gene lookup returns CDR1 DFQATT and CDR2 SNEGSKA (reference sequence). The CDR3 sequence is CSASGPLGPYEQYV. DNA of the CDR3: TGCAGTGCTTCCGGGCCCCTAGGCCCCTACGAGCAGTACGTC.

This clonotype was counted between two and nine times. The chain uses TRBV20-1 and TRBJ1-4; D is perhaps TRBD1 (6 bases). There are 14 residues in the CDR3. CDR1 and CDR2 (germline): DFQATT, SNEGSKA (reference sequence). Trimming took off 3 bases at V and 4 bases at J, with 12 bases between the two ends. CDR3 DNA sequence: TGCAGTGCTAGTCCCGGACAGCTTAATGAAAAACTGTTTTTT. Encoded protein: CSASPGQLNEKLFF.

The table lists this clonotype with many counts. This sequence joins TRBV5-1 and TRBJ2-5; D possibly corresponds to TRBD1 (5 bases). Between the trimmed V and J ends, which lost 0 bases and 7 bases, there was a span of 10 bases. Germline CDR1 is SGHRS and CDR2 is YFSETQ. The CDR3 runs to 13 residues. This chain's CDR3 is CASSLDLQGTQYF. The CDR3 DNA reads as TGCGCCAGCAGCTTGGACCTGCAGGGGACCCAGTACTTC. Full variable domain (outside the CDR3, taken from reference TRBV5-1 and TRBJ2-5): KAGVTQTPRYLIKTRGQQVTLSCSPISGHRSVSWYQQTPGQGLQFLFEYFSETQRNKGNFPGRFSGRQFSNSRSEMNVSTLELGDSALYLCASSLDLQGTQYFGPGTRLLVL.

The gene calls are TRBV29-1 and TRBJ2-3; 7 nucleotides agree with TRBD1. Germline CDR1 SQVTM, CDR2 ANQGSEA. Trimming removed 1 base from V and 3 bases from J; junction bases left unmatched: 7. The CDR3 extends over 15 amino acids. CDR3 loop: CSVEGRTGGTDTQYF. The CDR3 bases are TGCAGCGTTGAAGGTCGGACAGGTGGTACAGATACGCAGTATTTT.

The chain couples TRBV7-9 to TRBJ2-2; the match to TRBD1 covers 8 bases. Unmatched junction bases numbered 3, after V lost 5 bases and J lost 1 base. The V gene's germline CDR1 is SEHNR and CDR2 FQNEAQ (reference sequence). The length of the CDR3 is 15 residues. For the CDR3, the DNA is TGTGCCAGCAGCCCTGACAGGGGGAACACCGGGGAGCTGTTTTTT. This translates into CASSPDRGNTGELFF.

This clonotype turned up a few times. This rearrangement joins TRBV19 to TRBJ2-2; the D is unclear. Trimming took 4 bases from V and 0 from J, leaving 6 bases between them. The CDR3 is 14 residues long. Looked up from germline, CDR1 is LNHDA and CDR2 is SQIVND (reference sequence). CDR3 protein: CASSTRPNTGELFF. DNA for the CDR3: TGTGCCAGTAGTACTCGACCGAACACCGGGGAGCTGTTTTTT. Combining the CDR3 with reference TRBV19 and TRBJ2-2 gives the whole variable domain DGGITQSPKYLFRKEGQNVTLSCEQNLNHDAMYWYRQDPGQGLRLIYYSQIVNDFQKGDIAEGYSVSREKKESFPLTVTSAQKNPTAFYLCASSTRPNTGELFFGEGSRLTVL.

The table lists this clonotype with a few counts. The chain employs TRBV7-3 and TRBJ2-7; TRBD1 agrees at 7 bases. Germline V lookup: CDR1 SGHTA, CDR2 FQGTGA. This CDR3 comprises 15 residues. Germline trimming cut 5 bases from V and 3 bases from J; bases unmatched to any gene: 10. CDR3 sequence: CASSVDRAGRYEQYF. CDR3 DNA: TGTGCCAGCAGCGTAGACAGGGCAGGACGCTACGAGCAGTACTTC.